The entry below describes one T cell receptor beta chain. Antigen: not known. Compared with germline, one end of the junction differs, possibly owing to a read error. Germline V gene sequence: CDR1 DFQATT, CDR2 SNEGSKA (reference sequence). CDR3 length: 16 residues. Production of TCR cDNA was by 5'RACE template switching, which also added a universal primer site and UMIs. Via MiXCR, TCRdb re-called the 5' RACE reads, giving one row per CDR3 protein. The data contain 500,000 to 650,000 distinct CDR3 sequences, over 9% of them seen just once; the ten biggest clones take up 14% to 15%. The sample is drawn from a study of T cells after yellow fever vaccination. Turning to the study itself: Preparation of the low-cell-number fractions used SMART-Seq v4 Ultra Low Input. Study conclusions and caveats: Subsequent to the booster, the majority of primary-vaccination clones reappeared (96% CD4, approximately 85% CD8). Peaking faster, on day 5 versus 15, the secondary response was nonetheless weaker.

J is TRBJ2-4 and V is TRBV20-1; weak D call: TRBD2 (6 bases). The sequence was obtained from a young man who received the YFV17D yellow fever vaccine. Source: PBMCs, taken on the day of the yellow fever booster vaccination. CDR3 coding DNA: TGCAGCGCTACCTACCGGGACGCGCACCGGGGGAACATTCAGTACTTC. Encoded protein: CSATYRDAHRGNIQYF.